This T cell receptor (beta chain) was obtained from a study of cytomegalovirus exposure and HLA in healthy donors. Trimming removed 0 bases from V and 6 bases from J, with 18 bases in between. Germline V gene data show CDR1 as LGHNA and CDR2 as YSLEER. The CDR3 is 16 residues long. 60 Vbeta and 13 Jbeta primers were used in PCR. Repertoires were generated with immunoSEQ multiplex PCR, while TCRdb's copy carries only in-frame clones and drops some. Here the sample spans 95,000 to 130,000 clones, over 60% being singletons. Specimen: PBMCs. V gene TRBV4-3 combines with J gene TRBJ2-7, with D tentatively TRBD2 (5 bases). The sequence came from a man aged 25 to 40 in good health and CMV-seropositive. Here the CDR3 DNA reads TGCGCCAGCAGCCAAGAATTGTCCCTGTCGGGGAGCGAGCAGTACTTC. Protein: CASSQELSLSGSEQYF.